This TCR beta chain was sequenced for a study of T cell repertoires in cytomegalovirus infection. Across the whole study: Epitope selection comprised recently identified HLA-C-restricted CMV epitopes and well-studied HLA-B-restricted CMV epitopes.

Worth noting for this clonotype: Its specificity is unknown.

The CDR3 spans 19 residues. V lost 1 base and J lost 5, with 26 bases in between. The germline CDR1 and CDR2 sequences are LNHDA and SQIVND (reference sequence). MiXCR, applied by TCRdb to the reads, yields one record per CDR3 protein. The table has hundreds of thousands of distinct CDR3 sequences, less than 40% seen once. Study-level points and caveats: Within the response measured ex vivo, HLA-C-restricted CMV-specific TCR beta clonotypes were dominant.

The chain uses TRBV19 and TRBJ1-1; D remains unclear. The clonotype was recovered from a human donor in good health (CMV status not recorded). Some clones in this sample may be carry-over from other donors' samples. Sample: cultured CD8+ T cells from PBMCs, taken from culture after CMV antigen stimulation. CDR3 nucleotide sequence: TGTGCCAGTAGTATAGCTTTGTCGTGGGCCTTCAATCGAGGTACTGAAGCTTTCTTT. Translating it yields CASSIALSWAFNRGTEAFF.